The 11 T cell receptor beta chains below come from one sample, sequenced in a study of response to subunit inactivated influenza vaccine. One entry per CDR3 protein results from TCRdb running MiXCR on the RT-PCR reads. This table has about 650,000 distinct CDR3 sequences, less than 15% appearing once. The sequencing here drew on PBMCs from blood, taken roughly 2 weeks before vaccination. The receptor set was obtained from a man in his forties or fifties who received an inactivated influenza vaccine.

The chain combines TRBV20-1 with TRBJ2-1; D unclear. This CDR3 has 14 amino acids. Germline CDR1 and CDR2: DFQATT and SNEGSKA (reference sequence). The V gene lost 6 bases and the J gene lost 1 base, with 13 bases spanning the gap. The CDR3 DNA is TGCAGTGCGCAGACGGTGGTGTCCTACAATGAGCAGTTCTTC. Its translation is CSAQTVVSYNEQFF.

This clonotype was recorded many times. The chain employs TRBV14 and TRBJ2-1, with 10 bases identical to TRBD2. Unmatched junction bases numbered 7, after V lost 5 bases and J lost 15 bases. The CDR3 has 12 amino acids. The V gene's germline CDR1 is SGHDN and CDR2 FVKESK. CDR3 sequence: CASSASGRGLFF. The DNA for the CDR3 is TGTGCCAGCAGCGCAAGCGGGAGGGGTCTGTTCTTC.

The chain links TRBV24-1 to TRBJ2-2; TRBD2 matches at 8 bases. Losses at the gene ends were 2 bases for V and 4 bases for J; bases not matched to a gene: 8. This CDR3 contains 17 residues. CDR1 is KGHDR and CDR2 is SFDVKD in the germline V gene. This CDR3 is CATSDSKREWGTGELFF. CDR3 nucleotide sequence: TGTGCCACCAGTGATTCCAAGCGGGAGTGGGGCACCGGGGAGCTGTTTTTT.

This chain links TRBV7-9 with TRBJ2-6; TRBD2 matches at 7 bases. Trimming at V came to 5 bases and at J to 2 bases, leaving 6 bases not matched to a gene. In germline, CDR1 is SEHNR, CDR2 FQNEAQ (reference sequence). The CDR3 is 16 residues long. This CDR3 reads CASSPVRGAGANVLTF. DNA for the CDR3: TGTGCCAGCAGCCCCGTTCGGGGGGCTGGGGCCAACGTCCTGACTTTC. The full variable domain, rest sourced from reference TRBV7-9 and TRBJ2-6, is DTGVSQNPRHKITKRGQNVTFRCDPISEHNRLYWYRQTLGQGPEFLTYFQNEAQLEKSRLLSDRFSAERPKGSFSTLEIQRTEQGDSAMYLCASSPVRGAGANVLTFGAGSRLTVL.

In its sample, this clonotype was seen many times. The chain carries TRBV5-1 and TRBJ2-2; D is unresolved. The V end lost 0 bases, the J end lost 6 bases, and 9 bases lay between the germline ends. The germline V gene has CDR1 SGHRS and CDR2 YFSETQ. The CDR3 sequence is 14 residues long. The CDR3 nucleotides read TGCGCCAGCAGCTTGGTACAGACTTCCGGGGAGCTGTTTTTT. This codes for CASSLVQTSGELFF.

This clonotype was picked up many times. The chain is built from TRBV12-3 or TRBV12-4 and TRBJ2-5; TRBD1 matches at 10 bases. The CDR3 totals 14 residues. After removal of 6 bases from V and 5 bases from J, the junction contained 6 bases not matched to a gene. The CDR3 protein is CASSLGGQGETQYF. In nucleotides, the CDR3 is TGTGCCAGCAGCTTGGGGGGACAGGGGGAGACCCAGTACTTC.

This clonotype was recorded a few times. This chain joins TRBV6-5 and TRBJ1-2; 7 nucleotides line up with TRBD1. V shed 2 bases and J 8 bases; nucleotides not matched to a gene: 8. Looked up from germline, CDR1 is MNHEY and CDR2 is SVGAGI. CDR3 length: 14 residues. The CDR3: CASSYTKGQRGYTF. Here the CDR3 DNA reads TGTGCCAGCAGTTACACTAAGGGACAGAGGGGCTACACCTTC.

This clonotype turned up a few times. The chain is built from TRBV29-1 and TRBJ2-1, with TRBD2 identical over 8 bases. V was clipped by 6 bases and J by 0 bases; unmatched bases: 1. The CDR3 consists of 13 residues. Germline V gene lookup returns CDR1 SQVTM and CDR2 ANQGSEA. The CDR3 region is CSVSGSSYNEQFF. CDR3 DNA: TGCAGCGTGAGCGGGAGCTCCTACAATGAGCAGTTCTTC.

The chain carries TRBV6-2 or TRBV6-3 and TRBJ2-7, with a weak D call TRBD2 (5 bases). There are 15 residues in the CDR3. Germline V gene sequence: CDR1 MNHEY, CDR2 SVGEGT. Between the trimmed V and J ends, which lost 4 bases and 2 bases, there was a span of 15 bases. CDR3 DNA: TGTGCCAGCAGTTCCCCGTTCTCGCGGGCCTACGAGCAGTACTTC. Amino acid sequence: CASSSPFSRAYEQYF.

The CDR3 is CASSPTWIMNTEAFF. CDR3 nucleotide sequence: TGCGCCAGCAGTCCAACTTGGATCATGAACACTGAAGCTTTCTTT. The chain couples TRBV23-1 to TRBJ1-1; D uncertain. TRBV23-1 is an ORF for which the function is uncertain. CDR3 length: 15 residues. Trimming removed 4 bases at V and 0 bases at J, with 12 bases between.

V usage is TRBV2 and J usage is TRBJ2-3; D is possibly TRBD1 (6 bases). This CDR3 region has 14 residues. V shed 6 bases and J shed 1 base, with 11 bases lying between them. CDR1 is SNHLY, CDR2 FYNNEI, per germline. The CDR3 is CASSDRSGTDTQYF. The CDR3 DNA follows: TGTGCCAGCAGCGACAGGTCGGGCACAGATACGCAGTATTTT.